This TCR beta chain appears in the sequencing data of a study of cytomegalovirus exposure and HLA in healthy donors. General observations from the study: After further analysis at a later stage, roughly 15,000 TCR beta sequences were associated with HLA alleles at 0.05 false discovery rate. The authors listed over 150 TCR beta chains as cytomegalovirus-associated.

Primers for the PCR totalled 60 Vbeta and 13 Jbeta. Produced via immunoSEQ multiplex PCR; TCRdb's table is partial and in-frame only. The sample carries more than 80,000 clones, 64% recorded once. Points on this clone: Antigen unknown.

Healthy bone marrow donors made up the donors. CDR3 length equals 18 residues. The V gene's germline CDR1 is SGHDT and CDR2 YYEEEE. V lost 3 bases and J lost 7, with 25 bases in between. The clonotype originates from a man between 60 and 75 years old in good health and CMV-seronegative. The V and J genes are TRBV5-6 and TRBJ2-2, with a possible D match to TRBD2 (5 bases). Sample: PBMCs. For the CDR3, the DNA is TGTGCCAGCAGCTGGGATTGGAATATTCAAGATCGGGGCGGGGAGCTGTTTTTT. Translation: CASSWDWNIQDRGGELFF.